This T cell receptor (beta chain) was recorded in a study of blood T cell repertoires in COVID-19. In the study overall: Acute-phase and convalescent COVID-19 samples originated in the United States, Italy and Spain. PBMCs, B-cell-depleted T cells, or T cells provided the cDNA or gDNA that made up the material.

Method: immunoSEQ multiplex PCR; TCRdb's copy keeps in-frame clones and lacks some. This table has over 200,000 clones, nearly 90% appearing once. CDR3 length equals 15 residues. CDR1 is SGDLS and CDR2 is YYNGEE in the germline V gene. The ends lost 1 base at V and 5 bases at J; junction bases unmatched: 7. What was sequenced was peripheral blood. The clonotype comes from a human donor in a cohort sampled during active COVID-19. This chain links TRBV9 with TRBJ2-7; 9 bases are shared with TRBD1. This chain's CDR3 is CASSVYRDRVHEQYF. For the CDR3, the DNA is TGTGCCAGCAGCGTATATCGGGACAGGGTCCACGAGCAGTACTTC.